Listed here are 15 T cell receptor beta chains from one sample, sequenced in a study of blood T cell repertoires in COVID-19. The table came from immunoSEQ multiplex PCR; TCRdb's copy has only in-frame clones and leaves some out. The data show about 280,000 clones, 70% to 90% seen once. Sequencing was performed on PBMCs or T cells enriched from blood (not recorded which). All receptors derive from a woman in her 30s who had recovered from COVID-19.

The DNA for the CDR3 is TGTGCCAGCAGCCGCATGGACAGGGGAGAAGAGACCCAGTACTTC. Protein sequence: CASSRMDRGEETQYF. V usage is TRBV11-2 and J usage is TRBJ2-5; TRBD1 matches 9 bases. The CDR3 runs 15 residues. CDR1 SGHAT and CDR2 FQNNGV come from the germline V gene. With 5 bases clipped from V and 3 bases from J, the junction kept 7 bases outside the gene matches.

The CDR3 protein is CASSFECRAGGRNTQYF. The DNA of the CDR3 is TGTGCCAGCAGCTTTGAATGTCGGGCGGGAGGGCGAAACACGCAGTATTTT. The V gene is TRBV12-1, the J gene TRBJ2-3; the table's D call of TRBD2 was not tested on the DNA. TRBV12-1 is listed as a pseudogene. The CDR3 is made up of 17 amino acids.

This sequence joins TRBV18 and TRBJ2-3; D might be TRBD1 (6 bases). This CDR3 is 16 amino acids long. Germline CDR1 KGHSH, CDR2 LQKENI. Trimming shortened V by 4 bases and J by 2 bases, and 16 bases separated the two germline ends. In DNA form, the CDR3 reads TGTGCCAGCTCACGACTTCAGGGGCCCTACACAGATACGCAGTATTTT. Translated: CASSRLQGPYTDTQYF.

The chain joins TRBV20-1 to TRBJ2-1, with TRBD1 as a possible D gene (6 bases). The CDR3 is made up of 9 amino acids. V was shortened by 8 bases and J by 12 bases, with 11 bases between the two germline ends. Germline CDR1 reads DFQATT; CDR2 reads SNEGSKA (reference sequence). CDR3 in amino acids: CSPRGPQFF. Written as DNA, the CDR3 is TGCAGTCCCAGGGGCCCGCAGTTCTTC.

The V call is TRBV4-3, the J call TRBJ2-5; TRBD2 matches 10 bases. Germline assignment: CDR1 LGHNA and CDR2 YSLEER. This CDR3 contains 17 residues. V lost 3 bases, J lost 5 bases, and 12 bases stayed unmatched. CDR3 region: CASSQASSSGGFETQYF. The CDR3 bases are TGCGCCAGCAGCCAGGCCTCTTCTAGCGGGGGTTTCGAGACCCAGTACTTC.

The CDR3 loop reads CASSLSPTGLLSGNTIYF. The DNA for the CDR3 is TGCGCCAGCAGCTTGTCCCCCACAGGTTTACTCTCTGGAAACACCATATATTTT. This chain connects TRBV5-1 to TRBJ1-3, with D possibly being TRBD1 (5 bases). Germline assignment: CDR1 SGHRS and CDR2 YFSETQ. This CDR3 is 18 amino acids long. The V and J ends lost 1 base and 0 bases respectively, with 17 bases between them.

The chain links TRBV19 to TRBJ1-1, with a weak D call TRBD1 (5 bases). The germline CDR1 and CDR2 sequences are LNHDA and SQIVND (reference sequence). V was cut by 0 bases and J by 11 bases, with 7 bases left in between. The CDR3 loop spans 11 amino acids. CDR3 residues: CASSIDRVAFF. CDR3 in DNA: TGTGCCAGTAGTATAGACAGGGTTGCTTTCTTT.

CDR3 residues: CASSDRQGSYEQYF. The CDR3 bases are TGTGCCAGCAGTGACAGACAGGGCTCCTACGAGCAGTACTTC. The chain recombines TRBV25-1 with TRBJ2-7, with 7 bases fitting TRBD1. CDR3 size: 14 residues. Germline V gene sequence: CDR1 MGHDK, CDR2 SYGVNS. Trimming at V came to 3 bases and at J to 0 bases, leaving 2 bases not matched to a gene.

The V call is TRBV5-6, the J call TRBJ2-4; the match to TRBD2 covers 8 bases. V trimming: 4 bases; J trimming: 1 base; junction bases outside the gene matches: 4. This CDR3 has 15 amino acids. CDR1 and CDR2 from the germline V gene are SGHDT and YYEEEE. CDR3 coding DNA: TGTGCCAGCAGCAACGGACTAGCCGCCAAAAACATTCAGTACTTC. This encodes CASSNGLAAKNIQYF.

The DNA for the CDR3 is TGTGCCAGTAGTGGGGAGGGGATGGGTCAGCCCCAGCATTTT. It translates to CASSGEGMGQPQHF. V gene TRBV19 combines with J gene TRBJ1-5; a possible D gene is TRBD1 (5 bases). Trimming removed 5 bases from V and 6 bases from J, with 14 bases in between. CDR1 is LNHDA and CDR2 is SQIVND in the germline V gene (reference sequence). This CDR3 has 14 residues.

The CDR3 DNA reads TGCGCCAGCAGGGGGACGGGACTGCAAGGCTACACCTTC. It yields the protein CASRGTGLQGYTF. The gene calls are TRBV5-1 and TRBJ1-2; tentative D call: TRBD1 (5 bases). This CDR3 is 13 amino acids long. In germline, CDR1 is SGHRS, CDR2 YFSETQ. Between the trimmed V and J ends, which lost 5 bases and 8 bases, there was a span of 16 bases.

The chain recombines TRBV28 with TRBJ1-5, with 7 bases matching TRBD1. J gave up 2 bases and V 7 bases, and 11 bases lay outside the gene matches. This CDR3 comprises 16 residues. CDR1 and CDR2 (germline): MDHEN, SYDVKM. This CDR3 reads CASTKGGGSGNQPQHF. The CDR3 DNA is TGTGCCAGCACTAAAGGAGGGGGCTCAGGCAATCAGCCCCAGCATTTT.

The chain is built from TRBV19 and TRBJ2-1, with a weak D call TRBD1 (5 bases). Per germline, CDR1 LNHDA and CDR2 SQIVND (reference sequence). Trimming pared 2 bases from V and 1 base from J, leaving 9 bases between. The CDR3 has 15 residues. CDR3 DNA sequence: TGTGCCAGTAGTATATCAGGGTTGTCCTACAATGAGCAGTTCTTC. Residues: CASSISGLSYNEQFF.

This sequence joins TRBV28 and TRBJ1-6; the D is unclear. Trimming removed 7 bases from V and 5 bases from J, with 12 bases in between. The V gene's germline CDR1 is MDHEN and CDR2 SYDVKM. The CDR3 covers 14 residues. The CDR3 region is CASTELLDNSPLHF. CDR3 sequence (DNA): TGTGCCAGCACGGAGCTTTTGGATAATTCACCCCTCCACTTT.

The chain recombines TRBV30 with TRBJ2-5, with 8 nucleotides matching TRBD1. The J segment lost 11 bases and the V segment lost 8 bases, leaving 10 bases of the junction unmatched. CDR1 is GTSNPN and CDR2 is SVGIG in the germline V gene (reference sequence). This CDR3 comprises 11 residues. The CDR3 DNA sequence: TGTGCCGCCGGACAGGGACCCTGGCAGTACTTC. As protein: CAAGQGPWQYF. Filled out from reference TRBV30 and TRBJ2-5, the complete variable domain reads SQTIHQWPATLVQPVGSPLSLECTVEGTSNPNLYWYRQAAGRGLQLLFYSVGIGQISSEVPQNLSASRPQDRQFILSSKKLLLSDSGFYLCAAGQGPWQYFGPGTRLLVL.